This T cell receptor (beta chain) was profiled in a study of kidney transplant recipient with SARS-CoV-2 infection. TCRdb reprocessed the reads with MiXCR, giving one entry per CDR3 protein. Found here are 200,000 to 250,000 distinct CDR3 sequences, under 30% of them singletons; the top ten hold about 7%. CDR1 and CDR2 (germline): SNHLY, FYNNEI. There are 17 residues in the CDR3. V shed 2 bases and J shed 4 bases, with 17 bases lying between them. Source: a blood sample, taken at baseline and on roughly day 110 from a kidney transplant recipient. The chain couples TRBV2 to TRBJ1-4; a possible D gene is TRBD1 (6 bases). The receptor's source is a male patient aged 30 to 39 who had COVID-19 and was a kidney transplant recipient. The graft donor may account for some of the T cells. The CDR3 protein is CASSEPYGQTVNEKLFF. CDR3 nucleotides: TGTGCCAGCAGTGAACCCTACGGACAGACAGTTAATGAAAAACTGTTTTTT.